This T cell receptor beta chain was obtained from a study of cytomegalovirus exposure and HLA in healthy donors. Clones were read by immunoSEQ multiplex PCR, and TCRdb kept only the in-frame ones, dropping some. The sample has 75,000 to 100,000 clones, approximately 96% seen once. V lost 3 bases and J lost 4; bases outside the gene matches: 13. The length of the CDR3 is 17 residues. Germline loops: CDR1 SGHDT, CDR2 YYEEEE. Sequenced input: PBMCs. This receptor was identified in a man aged 18 to 35 in good health and CMV-seronegative. The chain employs TRBV5-6 and TRBJ1-2; TRBD1 matches at 9 bases. The CDR3, as DNA: TGTGCCAGCAGCTCTGATTTAGAGACAGGGGGGATCTATGGCTACACCTTC. This encodes CASSSDLETGGIYGYTF.